This T cell receptor beta chain stems from a study of vaccination and CD4 T cells after COVID-19. Oncomine TCR Beta short-read sequencing was applied to DNA from cultured CD4+ T cells. Using its own MiXCR run on the PCR reads, TCRdb lists one record per CDR3 protein. This sample carries about 10,000 distinct CDR3 sequences, roughly 28% of them seen once, and the ten largest clones take approximately 16%. On this clonotype: Its antigen is still unknown.

This CDR3 has 12 residues. Germline trimming cut 3 bases from V and 12 bases from J; bases unmatched to any gene: 5. The treatment here: roughly 11-day PBMC culture with coronavirus spike peptide pools or control peptides (ViraFEST assay). Expanded clonotypes were found by TCR sequencing after peptide-pool stimulation (ViraFEST). Negative selection was the method that isolated CD4+ T cells after less than eleven days of culture. The clonotype was recovered from a human donor who had recovered from COVID-19. Sequenced material: CD4+ T cells from blood, cultured in vitro, taken after SARS-CoV-2 vaccination. This rearrangement joins TRBV12-3 or TRBV12-4 to TRBJ2-1, with 7 nucleotides matching TRBD2. In DNA, the CDR3 is TGTGCCAGCAGTTTGGTACCGGGGGGGCAGTTCTTC. It translates to CASSLVPGGQFF.